The TCR beta chain under discussion was sequenced for a study of T cell repertoires in cytomegalovirus infection (dated by TCRdb to 2018 to 2020). Regarding the complete study: The HLA type of each donor mattered for the analysis, because public TCR beta signatures pointed to carriage of CMV infection along with the matching HLA type. The paper's findings and limits, for the study overall: In both this cohort and an independent roughly 330-donor cohort, the cumulative frequency of public TCR beta family members distinguished carriers of CMV infection plus the relevant HLA type. The ex vivo response was dominated by HLA-C-restricted CMV-specific TCR beta clonotypes, which also provided the single most frequent clonotype in two of eight donors.

The V end loses 4 bases and the J end loses 10 bases, and a stretch of 8 bases separates them. The CDR3 starts with the cysteine, ends with the phenylalanine, and has 11 residues. The kept DNA is CDR3 alone, 33 bases in frame from the first base. CDR1 is given as SGHTA and CDR2 as FQGNSA, both from the germline V gene. The sequencer was an Illumina HiSeq 1500. The raw public reads went through TCRdb reprocessing: fastp at Q25, MiXCR clone calling, in-frame beta chains kept. Identical CDR3 proteins give one entry, which carries the most common genes and DNA. The sample table contains around 630,000 distinct CDR3 sequences; only one count was recorded for approximately 25% of them. 8% of the sample comes from the top ten. This clonotype has at least ten counts. Its recognized antigen is unknown. Base qualities were left out, and no much larger clone turns up one base away.

This chain is built from TRBV7-2 and TRBJ2-1; the D gene remains uncertain. The TCR comes from a human donor in good health (CMV status not recorded). Some clones in this sample may be carry-over from other donors' samples. What was sequenced was CD8+ T cells from PBMCs. The nucleotide sequence is given as TGTGCCAGCAGCTCCTCGTGGGAGCAGTTCTTC. Translation gives CASSSSWEQFF.